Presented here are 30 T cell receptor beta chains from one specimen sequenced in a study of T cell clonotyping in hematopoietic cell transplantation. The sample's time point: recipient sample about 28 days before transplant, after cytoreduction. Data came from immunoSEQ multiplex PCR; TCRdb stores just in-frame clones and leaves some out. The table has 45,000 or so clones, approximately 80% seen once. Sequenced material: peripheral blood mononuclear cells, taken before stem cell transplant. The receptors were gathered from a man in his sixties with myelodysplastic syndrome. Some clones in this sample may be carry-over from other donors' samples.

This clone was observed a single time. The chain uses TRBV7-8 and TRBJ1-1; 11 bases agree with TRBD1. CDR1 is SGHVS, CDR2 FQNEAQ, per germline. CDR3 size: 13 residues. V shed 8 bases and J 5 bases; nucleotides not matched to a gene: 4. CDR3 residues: CASRGQGGTEAFF. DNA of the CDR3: TGTGCCAGCCGGGGACAGGGGGGAACTGAAGCTTTCTTT.

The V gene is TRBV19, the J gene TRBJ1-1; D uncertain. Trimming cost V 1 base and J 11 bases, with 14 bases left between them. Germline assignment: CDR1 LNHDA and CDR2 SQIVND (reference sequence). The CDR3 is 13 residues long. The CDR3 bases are TGTGCCAGTAGTATAGGTTCAGGATTTGGCGCTTTCTTT. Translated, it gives CASSIGSGFGAFF. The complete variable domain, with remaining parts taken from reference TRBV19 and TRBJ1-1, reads DGGITQSPKYLFRKEGQNVTLSCEQNLNHDAMYWYRQDPGQGLRLIYYSQIVNDFQKGDIAEGYSVSREKKESFPLTVTSAQKNPTAFYLCASSIGSGFGAFFGQGTRLTVV.

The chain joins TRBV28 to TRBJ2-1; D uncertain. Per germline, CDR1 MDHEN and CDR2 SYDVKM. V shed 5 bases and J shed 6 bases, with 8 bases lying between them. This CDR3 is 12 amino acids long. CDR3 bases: TGTGCCAGCAGTCCGCGCCCCAATGAGCAGTTCTTC. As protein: CASSPRPNEQFF.

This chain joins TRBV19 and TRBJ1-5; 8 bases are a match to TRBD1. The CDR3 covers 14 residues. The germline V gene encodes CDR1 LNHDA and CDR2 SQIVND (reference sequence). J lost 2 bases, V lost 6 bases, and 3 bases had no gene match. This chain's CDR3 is CASRTGVGNQPQHF. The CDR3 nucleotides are TGTGCCAGTAGGACAGGGGTAGGCAATCAGCCCCAGCATTTT.

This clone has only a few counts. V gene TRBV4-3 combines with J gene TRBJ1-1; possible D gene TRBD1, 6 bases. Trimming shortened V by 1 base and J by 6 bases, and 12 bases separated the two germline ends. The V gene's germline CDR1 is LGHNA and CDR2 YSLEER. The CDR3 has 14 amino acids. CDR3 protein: CASSQGAGEAEAFF. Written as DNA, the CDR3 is TGCGCCAGCAGCCAAGGGGCAGGGGAGGCTGAAGCTTTCTTT.

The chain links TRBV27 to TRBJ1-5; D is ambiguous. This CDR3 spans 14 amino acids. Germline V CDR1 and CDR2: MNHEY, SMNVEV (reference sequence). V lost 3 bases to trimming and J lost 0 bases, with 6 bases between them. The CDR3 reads CASSFSYSNQPQHF. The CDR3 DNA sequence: TGTGCCAGCAGTTTCTCGTATAGCAATCAGCCCCAGCATTTT.

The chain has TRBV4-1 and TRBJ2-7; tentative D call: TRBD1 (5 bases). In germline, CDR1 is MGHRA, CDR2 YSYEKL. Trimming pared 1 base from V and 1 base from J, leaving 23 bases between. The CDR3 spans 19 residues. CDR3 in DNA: TGCGCCAGCAGCCAAGTGGGGCACCTGGAAGACGGACGATCCTACGAGCAGTACTTC. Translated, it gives CASSQVGHLEDGRSYEQYF.

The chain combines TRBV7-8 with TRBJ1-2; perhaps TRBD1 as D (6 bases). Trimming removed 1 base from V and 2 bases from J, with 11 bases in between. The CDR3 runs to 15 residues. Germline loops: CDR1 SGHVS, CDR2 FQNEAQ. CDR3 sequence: CASSLGGQLNYGYTF. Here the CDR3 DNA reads TGTGCCAGCAGCTTAGGAGGACAGCTGAACTATGGCTACACCTTC. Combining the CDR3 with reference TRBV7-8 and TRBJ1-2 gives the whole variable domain GAGVSQSPRYKVAKRGQDVALRCDPISGHVSLFWYQQALGQGPEFLTYFQNEAQLDKSGLPSDRFFAERPEGSVSTLKIQRTQQEDSAVYLCASSLGGQLNYGYTFGSGTRLTVV.

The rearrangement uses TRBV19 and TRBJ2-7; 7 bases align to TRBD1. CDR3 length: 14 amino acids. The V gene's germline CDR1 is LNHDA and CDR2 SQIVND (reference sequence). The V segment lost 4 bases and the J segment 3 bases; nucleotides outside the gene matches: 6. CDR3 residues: CASSRGGLGYEQYF. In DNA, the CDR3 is TGTGCCAGTAGTAGAGGGGGCCTAGGCTACGAGCAGTACTTC.

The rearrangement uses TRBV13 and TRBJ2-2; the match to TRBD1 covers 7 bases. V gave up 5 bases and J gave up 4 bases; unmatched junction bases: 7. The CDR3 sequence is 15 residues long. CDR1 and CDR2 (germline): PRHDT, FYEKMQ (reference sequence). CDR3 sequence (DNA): TGTGCCAGCAGCATCCCGGGACAGACCACCGGGGAGCTGTTTTTT. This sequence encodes CASSIPGQTTGELFF.

DNA of the CDR3: TGTGCCAGCAGCTTTGGGGGAACCCAGGGCACTGAAGCTTTCTTT. Translating it yields CASSFGGTQGTEAFF. This rearrangement joins TRBV5-6 to TRBJ1-1, with D possibly being TRBD1 (5 bases). The CDR3 length is 15 residues. The V gene lost 2 bases and the J gene lost 4 bases, with 15 bases spanning the gap. The germline gives CDR1 SGHDT, CDR2 YYEEEE.

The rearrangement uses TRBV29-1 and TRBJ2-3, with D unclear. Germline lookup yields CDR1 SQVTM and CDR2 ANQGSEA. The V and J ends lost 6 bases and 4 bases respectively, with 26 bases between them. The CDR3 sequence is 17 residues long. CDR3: CSVPMRISRALADTQYF. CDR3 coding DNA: TGCAGCGTACCTATGCGAATTTCCCGGGCCCTGGCAGATACGCAGTATTTT.

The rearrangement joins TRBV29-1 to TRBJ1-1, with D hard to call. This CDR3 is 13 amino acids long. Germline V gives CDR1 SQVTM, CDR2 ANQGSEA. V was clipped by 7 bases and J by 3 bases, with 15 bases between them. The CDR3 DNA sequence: TGCAGCGCTCCAACGCCCGGGGACACTGAAGCTTTCTTT. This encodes CSAPTPGDTEAFF. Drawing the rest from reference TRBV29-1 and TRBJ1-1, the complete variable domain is SAVISQKPSRDICQRGTSLTIQCQVDSQVTMMFWYRQQPGQSLTLIATANQGSEATYESGFVIDKFPISRPNLTFSTLTVSNMSPEDSSIYLCSAPTPGDTEAFFGQGTRLTVV.

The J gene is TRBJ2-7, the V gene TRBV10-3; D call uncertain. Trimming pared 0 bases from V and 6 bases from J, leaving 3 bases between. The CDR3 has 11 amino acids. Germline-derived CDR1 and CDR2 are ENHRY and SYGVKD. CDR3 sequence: CAISESIEQYF. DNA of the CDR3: TGTGCCATCAGTGAGTCGATCGAGCAGTACTTC.

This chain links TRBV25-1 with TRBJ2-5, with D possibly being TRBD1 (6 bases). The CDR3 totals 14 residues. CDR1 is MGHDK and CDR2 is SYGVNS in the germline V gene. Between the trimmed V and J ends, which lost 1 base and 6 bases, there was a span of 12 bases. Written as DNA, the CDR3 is TGTGCCAGCAGTGAATCGGGACATAGGAAGACCCAGTACTTC. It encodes CASSESGHRKTQYF.

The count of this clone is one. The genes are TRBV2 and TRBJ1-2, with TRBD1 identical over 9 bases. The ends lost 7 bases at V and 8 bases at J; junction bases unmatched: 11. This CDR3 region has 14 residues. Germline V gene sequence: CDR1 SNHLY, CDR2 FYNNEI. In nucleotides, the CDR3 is TGTGCCAGCACCCGGGACAGGGTAAGCCGCGGCTACACCTTC. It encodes CASTRDRVSRGYTF.

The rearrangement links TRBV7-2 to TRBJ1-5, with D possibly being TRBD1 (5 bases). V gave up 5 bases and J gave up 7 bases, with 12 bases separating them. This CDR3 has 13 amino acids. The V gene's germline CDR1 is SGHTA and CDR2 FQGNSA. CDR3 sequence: CASSPWGVQPQHF. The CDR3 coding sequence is TGTGCCAGCAGCCCCTGGGGGGTCCAGCCCCAGCATTTT.

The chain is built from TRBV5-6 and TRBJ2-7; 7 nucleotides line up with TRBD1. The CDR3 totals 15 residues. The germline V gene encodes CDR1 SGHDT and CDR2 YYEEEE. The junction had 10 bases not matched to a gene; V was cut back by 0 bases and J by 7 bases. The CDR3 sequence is CASSLDTGAAGEQYF. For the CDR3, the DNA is TGTGCCAGCAGCTTGGATACAGGGGCCGCCGGGGAGCAGTACTTC.

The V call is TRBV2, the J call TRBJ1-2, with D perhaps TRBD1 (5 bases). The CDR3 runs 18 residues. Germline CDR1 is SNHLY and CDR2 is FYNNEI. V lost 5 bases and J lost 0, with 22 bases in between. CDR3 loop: CASSRGFGTTHSNYGYTF. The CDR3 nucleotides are TGTGCCAGCAGTAGGGGTTTCGGAACTACTCACTCTAACTATGGCTACACCTTC.

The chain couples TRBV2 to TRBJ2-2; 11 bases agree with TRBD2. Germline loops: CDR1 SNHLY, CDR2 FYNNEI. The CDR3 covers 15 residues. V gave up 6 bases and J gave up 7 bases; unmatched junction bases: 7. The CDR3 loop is CASRPGLAGNGELFF. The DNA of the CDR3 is TGTGCCAGCAGACCCGGACTAGCGGGTAACGGGGAGCTGTTTTTT.

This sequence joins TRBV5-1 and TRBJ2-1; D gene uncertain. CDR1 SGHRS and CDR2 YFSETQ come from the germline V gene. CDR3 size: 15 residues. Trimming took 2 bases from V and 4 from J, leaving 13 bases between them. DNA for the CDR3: TGCGCCAGCAGCTTCCCCACCTCCCTTTACAATGAGCAGTTCTTC. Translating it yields CASSFPTSLYNEQFF. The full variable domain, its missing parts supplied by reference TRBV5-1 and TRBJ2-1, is KAGVTQTPRYLIKTRGQQVTLSCSPISGHRSVSWYQQTPGQGLQFLFEYFSETQRNKGNFPGRFSGRQFSNSRSEMNVSTLELGDSALYLCASSFPTSLYNEQFFGPGTRLTVL.

CDR3 loop: CASSPRDGYTF. The CDR3 DNA reads as TGTGCCAGCAGTCCGAGGGATGGCTACACCTTC. The chain joins TRBV28 to TRBJ1-2; D gene ambiguous. Trimming removed 5 bases from V and 6 bases from J, with 7 bases in between. The CDR3 runs to 11 residues. Germline loops: CDR1 MDHEN, CDR2 SYDVKM.

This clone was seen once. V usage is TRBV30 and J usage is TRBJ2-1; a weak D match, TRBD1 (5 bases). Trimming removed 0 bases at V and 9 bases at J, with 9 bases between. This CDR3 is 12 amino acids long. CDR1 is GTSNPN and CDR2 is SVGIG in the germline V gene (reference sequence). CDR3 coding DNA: TGTGCCTGGAGTGTAGGGGTTACTGAGCAGTTCTTC. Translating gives CAWSVGVTEQFF.

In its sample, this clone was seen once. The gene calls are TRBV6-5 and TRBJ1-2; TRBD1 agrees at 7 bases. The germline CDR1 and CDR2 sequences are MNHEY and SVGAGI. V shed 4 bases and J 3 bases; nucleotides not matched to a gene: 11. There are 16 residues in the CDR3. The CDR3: CASSSNRQGADYGYTF. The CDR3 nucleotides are TGTGCCAGCAGTTCCAATCGACAGGGAGCGGACTATGGCTACACCTTC.

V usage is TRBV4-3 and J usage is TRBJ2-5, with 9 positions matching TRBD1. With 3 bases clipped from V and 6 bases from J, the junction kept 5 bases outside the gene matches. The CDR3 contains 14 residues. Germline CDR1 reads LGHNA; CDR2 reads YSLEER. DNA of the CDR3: TGCGCCAGCAGCCACGCCGGGACAGGGAAGACCCAGTACTTC. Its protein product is CASSHAGTGKTQYF.

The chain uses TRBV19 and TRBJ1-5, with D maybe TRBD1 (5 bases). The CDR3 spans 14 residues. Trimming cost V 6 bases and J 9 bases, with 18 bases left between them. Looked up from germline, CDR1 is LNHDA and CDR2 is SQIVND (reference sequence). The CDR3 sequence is CASSSDRLRGPQHF. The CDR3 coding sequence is TGTGCCAGTAGCTCGGACCGATTAAGGGGGCCCCAGCATTTT.

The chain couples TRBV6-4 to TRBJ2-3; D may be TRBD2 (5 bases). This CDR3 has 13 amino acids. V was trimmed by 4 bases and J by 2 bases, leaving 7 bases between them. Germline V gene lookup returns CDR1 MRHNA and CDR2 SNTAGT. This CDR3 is CASSAGNTDTQYF. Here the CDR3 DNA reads TGTGCCAGCAGTGCGGGGAACACAGATACGCAGTATTTT.

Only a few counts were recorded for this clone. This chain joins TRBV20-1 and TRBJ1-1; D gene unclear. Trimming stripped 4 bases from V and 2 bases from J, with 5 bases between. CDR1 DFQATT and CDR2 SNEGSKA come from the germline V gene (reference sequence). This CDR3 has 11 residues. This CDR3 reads CSAIRNTEAFF. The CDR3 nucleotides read TGCAGTGCTATACGAAACACTGAAGCTTTCTTT.

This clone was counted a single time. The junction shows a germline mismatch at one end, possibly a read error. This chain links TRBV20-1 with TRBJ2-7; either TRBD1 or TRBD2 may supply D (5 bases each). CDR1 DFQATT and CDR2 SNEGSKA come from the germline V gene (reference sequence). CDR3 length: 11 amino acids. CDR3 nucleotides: TGCAGTGCTCGAGGACCCGGGACGTTGCACTTC. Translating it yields CSARGPGTLHF.

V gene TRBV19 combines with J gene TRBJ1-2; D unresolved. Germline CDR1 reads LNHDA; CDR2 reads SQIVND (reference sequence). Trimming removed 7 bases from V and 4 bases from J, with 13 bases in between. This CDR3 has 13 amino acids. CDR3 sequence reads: CASNTGVRYGYTF. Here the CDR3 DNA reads TGTGCCAGTAATACGGGAGTTCGCTATGGCTACACCTTC.